The entry that follows covers one T cell receptor (beta chain) sequence. These data belong to a study of cytomegalovirus exposure and HLA in healthy donors. This CDR3 spans 15 amino acids. Germline values: CDR1 MGHRA, CDR2 YSYEKL. The V gene lost 2 bases and the J gene lost 4 bases, with 12 bases spanning the gap. 60 Vbeta and 13 Jbeta primers were used in PCR. Profiling relied on immunoSEQ multiplex PCR, and the TCRdb table lists in-frame clones only, not all of them. The sample data list about 200,000 clones. Sequenced: PBMCs. The sequence was obtained from a girl aged 2-10 years in good health and CMV-seropositive. The J gene is TRBJ2-4, the V gene TRBV4-1; D is unclear. The CDR3 reads CASSQPTGKKNIQYF. The CDR3 bases are TGCGCCAGCAGCCAACCCACTGGTAAAAAAAACATTCAGTACTTC.